Listed below are T cell receptor beta chains from one sample, sequenced in a study of shared clonotypes between healthy human individuals. TCRdb's table, derived via immunoSEQ multiplex PCR, lists solely in-frame clones and lacks some. The table records just over 2,000,000 clones, approximately 94% of them present only once. The material sequenced was naive CD8+ T cells sorted from blood. The receptors stem from a man younger than 30 in good health. Each CDR3 is given with its conserved first and last residue.

V	J	CDR3
TRBV4-1	TRBJ2-7	CASSHRDSPYEQYF
TRBV6-6	TRBJ2-7	CASSYGGGSYEQYF
TRBV6-4	TRBJ2-2	CASSDKGTTGELFF
TRBV7-9	TRBJ2-7	CASTKRDSSYEQYF
TRBV6-5	TRBJ2-7	CASNLLAGDPHEQYF
TRBV27	TRBJ2-1	CASSLRLAGGEQFF
TRBV11-2	TRBJ2-1	CASSLAPTSGYNEQFF
TRBV4-3	TRBJ2-7	CASSQDWREGPLHEQYF
TRBV13	TRBJ2-5	CASSLVGQGRQETQYF
TRBV7-8	TRBJ2-2	CASSTRLAGGPATGELFF
TRBV2	TRBJ2-1	CASRAGGLRHEQFF
TRBV7-9	TRBJ2-7	CASSPDLDRVSYEQYF
TRBV5-6	TRBJ2-3	CASSSGTATDTQYF
TRBV7-9	TRBJ1-1	CASSKWDGGQSAFF
TRBV5-6	TRBJ2-1	CASSIGQGSYNEQFF
TRBV7-2	TRBJ2-5	CASSLEPSGGLTQYF
TRBV5-6	TRBJ2-3	CASSLGADTQYF
TRBV19	TRBJ1-6	CASSIGPGTDFSLHF
TRBV9	TRBJ2-3	CASTKFPQGPEDTQYF
TRBV28	TRBJ1-1	CASSPRMNTEAFF
TRBV19	TRBJ1-2	CASSIEDSTYGYTF
TRBV27	TRBJ1-5	CASSTGALSNQPQHF
TRBV10-2	TRBJ1-4	CASSEDSANEKLFF
TRBV5-4	TRBJ2-5	CASSLGGLQETQYF
TRBV4-3	TRBJ2-7	CASSQGGDFTYEQYF
TRBV5-1	TRBJ1-5	CASSLGQSQPQHF
TRBV29-1	TRBJ2-7	CSVVGPSSYEQYF
TRBV29-1	TRBJ2-7	CSVGLGGDEQYF
TRBV28	TRBJ1-4	CASSFLSQTTNEKLFF
TRBV4-1	TRBJ1-1	CASSTGVNTEAFF
TRBV27	TRBJ2-7	CASSFRGSVNEQYF
TRBV9	TRBJ1-1	CASSVGQTNTEAFF
TRBV4-1	TRBJ1-2	CASSRDTGSGYTF
TRBV10-2	TRBJ2-1	CASNQAPHLAYNEQFF
TRBV7-9	TRBJ2-1	CASSLILGVPVEEQFF
TRBV10-1	TRBJ2-7	CASSPDSLGEQYF
TRBV6-6	TRBJ2-3	CASSYTITDTQYF
TRBV5-4	TRBJ1-3	CASSLEGGLGGNTIYF
TRBV6-5	TRBJ2-7	CASKDIYERQYF
TRBV30	TRBJ1-1	CAWTFPFSEAFF
TRBV7-9	TRBJ2-3	CASSFPRSGTDTQYF
TRBV12-5	TRBJ2-7	CASGLREVRSYEQYF
TRBV7-6	TRBJ2-1	CASSLWGTEQFF
TRBV6-6	TRBJ2-7	CASKGGGYEQYF
TRBV29-1	TRBJ2-4	CSVEDPGAKNIQYF
TRBV9	TRBJ2-1	CASSVGGAWDEQFF
TRBV27	TRBJ2-1	CASSPLTSGIYNEQFF
TRBV27	TRBJ1-5	CASSYLGQGQPQHF
TRBV19	TRBJ2-7	CASSMGRGTYEQYF